The subject of this entry is one T cell receptor (beta chain). The germline V gene encodes CDR1 SGHTA and CDR2 FQGNSA. CDR3 size: 15 residues. The ends were cut back, 5 bases at V and 2 bases at J, with 12 bases in the middle. This sample stems from a study of blood T cell repertoires in COVID-19. Across the whole study: Acute and convalescent COVID-19 samples came from the United States, Italy and Spain. From T cells, B-cell-depleted T cells, or PBMCs came the material, which was cDNA or gDNA.

The authors' processing: Reference gene primer amplification gave estimated nucleated cell counts. Method: immunoSEQ multiplex PCR; TCRdb's copy keeps in-frame clones and lacks some. D and trimming were read from the DNA, whereas the V and J calls and clone size are those reported in that table. The profile shows 90,000 to 150,000 clones, roughly 80% of them singletons. Sequenced input: peripheral blood. The sequence derives from a human donor in a cohort sampled during active COVID-19. V usage is TRBV7-2 and J usage is TRBJ2-2; tentative D call: TRBD2 (5 bases). CDR3 in amino acids: CASSPAGRNTGELFF. The CDR3, as DNA: TGTGCCAGCAGCCCGGCGGGCCGAAACACCGGGGAGCTGTTTTTT.